A selection of T cell receptor beta chains follows, all from one sample in a study of blood T cells in healthy people across ages. TCRdb itself ran the 5' RACE reads through MiXCR, one entry per CDR3 protein. This sample carries fewer than 2,000,000 distinct CDR3 sequences, roughly 32% of them seen once, and the ten largest clones take approximately 10%. Source material: blood. Source of these receptors: a woman aged 30 to 39 in good health. The CDR3 runs from the conserved cysteine through the conserved F or W. The D gene is left open where the match is weak. The listing skips clone size in some rows; elsewhere it reads once, few, many or a size class.

size,D,J,V,CDR3,DNA
.,.,TRBJ2-3,TRBV2,CASILGTGSTDTQYF,TGTGCCAGCATCCTCGGGACTGGGAGTACAGATACGCAGTATTTT
.,.,TRBJ2-1,TRBV4-2,CASSQDIGRDINEQFF,TGTGCCAGCAGCCAAGATATAGGCAGGGATATCAATGAGCAGTTCTTC
many,.,TRBJ2-1,TRBV20-1,CSAIVGDGINEQFF,TGCAGTGCTATAGTGGGAGATGGGATAAATGAGCAGTTCTTC
few,.,TRBJ1-1,TRBV11-2,CASSLDPSSAFF,TGTGCCAGCAGCTTAGATCCTTCTTCGGCTTTCTTT
.,.,TRBJ2-5,TRBV19,CASSIGGKETQYF,TGTGCCAGTAGTATCGGCGGGAAAGAGACCCAGTACTTC
.,TRBD1,TRBJ2-2,TRBV2,CASTRDRGRRVTGELFF,TGTGCCAGCACCCGGGACAGGGGGCGGAGGGTCACCGGGGAGCTGTTTTTT
.,.,TRBJ2-1,TRBV9,CTSSVSAASYYDEQFF,TGTACCAGCAGCGTATCGGCAGCAAGTTATTACGATGAGCAGTTCTTC
.,TRBD1,TRBJ1-4,TRBV13,CASSTGTGNHEKLFF,TGTGCCAGCAGCACTGGGACAGGTAACCATGAAAAACTGTTTTTT
.,.,TRBJ2-2,TRBV4-1,CASSQVGSLGELFF,TGCGCCAGCAGCCAAGTGGGGAGCCTGGGGGAGCTGTTTTTT
.,TRBD1,TRBJ2-3,TRBV20-1,CSALKGQTREGSQYF,TGCAGTGCTCTAAAGGGACAGACACGCGAGGGGTCGCAGTATTTT
.,.,TRBJ1-5,TRBV2,CASSRLGHKYSNQPQHF,TGTGCCAGCAGCCGCCTGGGACACAAGTATAGCAATCAGCCCCAGCATTTT
many,.,TRBJ2-7,TRBV6-6,CASSIGQNTYGQYF,TGTGCCAGTTCCATCGGACAGAACACCTACGGGCAGTACTTC
.,.,TRBJ2-3,TRBV5-1,CASSLVQGRADTQYF,TGCGCCAGCAGCTTGGTTCAGGGCCGGGCAGATACGCAGTATTTT
.,.,TRBJ2-7,TRBV6-2/TRBV6-3,CASSYLTTSPYEQYF,TGTGCCAGCAGTTACCTTACCACTAGCCCCTACGAGCAGTACTTC
.,.,TRBJ2-1,TRBV28,CASSSPLEVSYNEQFF,TGTGCCAGCAGTTCCCCGTTGGAGGTATCCTACAATGAGCAGTTCTTC
once,.,TRBJ1-1,TRBV20-1,CSARDTMNTEAFF,TGCAGTGCTAGAGATACAATGAACACTGAAGCTTTCTTT
.,.,TRBJ1-1,TRBV10-3,CAISDTQGTEAFF,TGTGCCATCAGTGATACACAGGGAACTGAAGCTTTCTTT
few,.,TRBJ1-2,TRBV7-9,CASSLITGNYGYTF,TGTGCCAGCAGCTTAATTACAGGGAACTATGGCTACACCTTC
few,.,TRBJ2-1,TRBV27,CASSFPQPTSPYNEQFF,TGTGCCAGCAGTTTCCCGCAGCCAACCTCCCCCTACAATGAGCAGTTCTTC
.,.,TRBJ2-1,TRBV27,CASSLRYSEQFF,TGTGCCAGCAGTTTGAGGTACAGTGAGCAGTTCTTC
.,TRBD1,TRBJ2-1,TRBV3-1,CASSRSGTGGHGQFF,TGTGCCAGCAGCCGTTCCGGGACAGGGGGACACGGGCAGTTCTTC
few,.,TRBJ2-1,TRBV6-1,CASSEGSRSLNYNEQFF,TGTGCCAGCAGTGAAGGCTCTCGGTCCCTCAACTACAATGAGCAGTTCTTC
.,.,TRBJ2-5,TRBV5-1,CASSLAIGPPGQETQYF,TGCGCCAGCAGCTTGGCCATTGGCCCCCCGGGCCAAGAGACCCAGTACTTC
.,.,TRBJ2-5,TRBV5-1,CASSLGSEGTQYF,TGCGCCAGCAGCTTGGGCTCCGAGGGGACCCAGTACTTC
.,.,TRBJ1-4,TRBV27,CASSSPGLTNEKLFF,TGTGCCAGCAGTTCACCGGGACTGACTAATGAAAAACTGTTTTTT
few,.,TRBJ2-1,TRBV7-2,CASSSYGNEQFF,TGTGCCAGCAGCTCATACGGGAATGAGCAGTTCTTC
once,TRBD1,TRBJ2-5,TRBV4-1,CAGSPRDSRPETQYF,TGCGCCGGCAGCCCTCGGGACAGTAGACCGGAGACCCAGTACTTC
.,.,TRBJ1-1,TRBV6-2/TRBV6-3,CASSRRDWRIF,TGTGCCAGCAGCCGGCGGGACTGGAGGATCTTT
.,TRBD2,TRBJ2-5,TRBV12-3/TRBV12-4,CAGSYSLGTSGRPGETQYF,TGTGCCGGCAGTTACAGCCTTGGGACTAGCGGGAGGCCGGGGGAGACCCAGTACTTC
.,TRBD2,TRBJ2-7,TRBV7-7,CTSSLARGGLHEQYF,TGTACCAGCAGCTTAGCGCGGGGGGGCCTACACGAGCAGTACTTC
.,.,TRBJ2-3,TRBV6-5,CASRVVPYVDTQYF,TGTGCCAGCAGAGTGGTCCCATATGTGGATACGCAGTATTTT
.,.,TRBJ2-5,TRBV27,CASSLRGRKTQYF,TGTGCCAGCAGTTTACGGGGGCGAAAGACCCAGTACTTC
few,.,TRBJ2-3,TRBV5-1,CASSLDWASTDTQYF,TGCGCCAGCAGCTTGGATTGGGCGAGCACAGATACGCAGTATTTT
many,.,TRBJ2-7,TRBV29-1,CSAGTRASYEQYF,TGCAGCGCCGGGACACGGGCCTCCTACGAGCAGTACTTC
.,.,TRBJ2-5,TRBV21-1,CASSPDWTEEQETQYF,TGTGCCAGCAGCCCGGACTGGACAGAAGAGCAAGAGACCCAGTACTTC
few,.,TRBJ2-2,TRBV5-1,CASSTRVGNTGELFF,TGCGCCAGCAGCACCAGGGTCGGGAACACCGGGGAGCTGTTTTTT
many,.,TRBJ2-7,TRBV7-2,CASSLQPGSQAEQYF,TGTGCCAGCAGCTTACAACCCGGCAGCCAGGCCGAGCAGTACTTC
few,TRBD2,TRBJ2-1,TRBV7-2,CASSSIAGREQFF,TGTGCCAGCAGCTCAATAGCGGGACGTGAGCAGTTCTTC
few,TRBD2,TRBJ2-1,TRBV12-3/TRBV12-4,CASSYSGLAGGKRNEQFF,TGTGCCAGCAGTTACTCGGGACTAGCGGGGGGCAAAAGGAATGAGCAGTTCTTC
few,.,TRBJ1-5,TRBV12-3/TRBV12-4,CASSLSMWADNQPQHF,TGTGCCAGCAGTTTGTCTATGTGGGCAGATAATCAGCCCCAGCATTTT
few,TRBD1,TRBJ2-1,TRBV7-9,CASSWTGYSYNEQFF,TGTGCCAGCAGTTGGACAGGGTACTCCTACAATGAGCAGTTCTTC
many,.,TRBJ1-2,TRBV7-2,CASSLGRVHGYTF,TGTGCCAGCAGCTTGGGCAGGGTGCACGGCTACACCTTC
many,TRBD2,TRBJ2-6,TRBV5-1,CASRTSARSGANVLTF,TGCGCCAGCAGGACTAGCGCACGCTCTGGGGCCAACGTCCTGACTTTC
.,.,TRBJ2-1,TRBV29-1,CSVVDGTVGNEQFF,TGCAGCGTTGTCGACGGGACGGTGGGAAATGAGCAGTTCTTC
few,.,TRBJ2-7,TRBV20-1,CSARDRLEYEQYF,TGCAGTGCTAGAGATCGCCTCGAGTACGAGCAGTACTTC
.,.,TRBJ1-1,TRBV7-9,CASSWDARPNTEAFF,TGTGCCAGCAGCTGGGACGCTAGACCGAACACTGAAGCTTTCTTT
.,TRBD2,TRBJ2-5,TRBV12-3/TRBV12-4,CASRRLAGGGYQETQYF,TGTGCCAGCAGGAGACTAGCGGGAGGGGGGTACCAAGAGACCCAGTACTTC
.,TRBD2,TRBJ2-7,TRBV7-2,CASSLGGREGTEQYF,TGTGCCAGCAGCCTTGGGGGGCGGGAGGGGACCGAGCAGTACTTC
.,.,TRBJ2-7,TRBV6-1,CASRGVVYEQYF,TGTGCCAGCCGAGGGGTAGTCTACGAGCAGTACTTC
.,.,TRBJ2-3,TRBV7-3,CASSLNSRGTDTQYF,TGTGCCAGCAGCTTAAACAGTCGGGGGACAGATACGCAGTATTTT
few,.,TRBJ2-7,TRBV6-6,CASSETGDRYEQYF,TGTGCCAGCAGTGAGACCGGGGACCGCTACGAGCAGTACTTC
.,.,TRBJ1-2,TRBV20-1,CSARFPTQNYGRTF,TGCAGTGCTAGGTTCCCGACCCAGAACTATGGCCGCACCTTC
many,TRBD1,TRBJ1-5,TRBV27,CASSYGTGSNQPQHF,TGTGCCAGCAGCTATGGGACAGGTTCCAATCAGCCCCAGCATTTT
.,.,TRBJ1-2,TRBV21-1,CASRHRDSGGYTF,TGTGCCAGCAGGCACCGGGATTCGGGTGGCTACACCTTC
once,.,TRBJ1-6,TRBV5-1,CASSPDGMRNSSLHF,TGCGCCAGCAGCCCGGACGGGATGAGGAATTCATCCCTCCACTTT
few,TRBD1,TRBJ2-3,TRBV18,CASSPTGATDTQYF,TGTGCCAGCTCACCCACAGGGGCCACAGATACGCAGTATTTT
many,.,TRBJ2-7,TRBV28,CASSLSGVYEQYF,TGTGCCAGCAGCCTCAGTGGGGTTTACGAGCAGTACTTC
.,.,TRBJ2-7,TRBV18,CASSPIEGGEQYF,TGTGCCAGCTCACCAATAGAGGGAGGCGAGCAGTACTTC
few,.,TRBJ1-2,TRBV27,CASSLSGRGEYGYTF,TGTGCCAGCAGTTTATCGGGTCGGGGGGAGTATGGCTACACCTTC